Shown below are 13 T cell receptor beta chains from a single sample sequenced in a study of T-cell reconstitution after alpha-beta-depleted transplantation in children. Preparation of the TCRbeta library involved a method that used unique molecular identifiers. MiXCR, applied by TCRdb to the PCR reads, yields one record per CDR3 protein. The sample carries fewer than 400,000 distinct CDR3 sequences, approximately 20% recorded once. The source material was PBMCs, mostly from graft donor cells, sampled 180 days after TCRalphabeta/CD19-depleted stem cell transplant. The receptors derive from a male patient under 18 who had a stem cell transplant for acute lymphoblastic leukemia, so the T cells may come from the graft donor.

This clonotype was seen ten or more times. V and J are TRBV29-1 and TRBJ2-7, with 12 nucleotides matching TRBD1. The CDR3 is made up of 15 amino acids. From germline, CDR1 is SQVTM and CDR2 ANQGSEA. With V trimmed by 6 bases and J by 3 bases, 9 bases remained unmatched. The CDR3 region is CSVRDRGLRFYEQYF. In nucleotides, the CDR3 is TGCAGCGTAAGGGACAGGGGGCTTCGCTTCTACGAGCAGTACTTC.

This clonotype showed up just a few times. This rearrangement joins TRBV20-1 to TRBJ1-2; D is unresolved. The V gene's germline CDR1 is DFQATT and CDR2 SNEGSKA (reference sequence). V was trimmed by 6 bases and J by 5 bases, leaving 16 bases between them. The CDR3 spans 13 residues. The CDR3 sequence: CSANDGMGYGYTF. The DNA of the CDR3 is TGCAGTGCCAATGATGGGATGGGGTATGGCTACACCTTC.

This clonotype was observed many times. The chain employs TRBV5-6 and TRBJ2-2; no clear D. The CDR3 runs 13 residues. Looked up from germline, CDR1 is SGHDT and CDR2 is YYEEEE. Trimming took 2 bases from V and 4 from J, leaving 6 bases between them. The CDR3 is CASSFRTTGELFF. CDR3 sequence (DNA): TGTGCCAGCAGCTTCAGGACCACCGGGGAGCTGTTTTTT.

CDR3 protein: CASSSGGQGEKLFF. Written as DNA, the CDR3 is TGCGCCAGCAGCTCTGGGGGGCAGGGTGAAAAACTGTTTTTT. The chain employs TRBV5-1 and TRBJ1-4, with D possibly matching TRBD1 (6 bases). CDR3 length equals 14 residues. With 3 bases removed from V and 7 bases from J, the gap between germline ends came to 13 bases. The germline V gene has CDR1 SGHRS and CDR2 YFSETQ.

This chain connects TRBV7-9 to TRBJ2-7, with D perhaps matching TRBD1 (5 bases). This CDR3 comprises 11 residues. The V end was cut by 5 bases, the J end by 6 bases, with 8 bases between. Per germline, CDR1 SEHNR and CDR2 FQNEAQ (reference sequence). CDR3 nucleotide sequence: TGTGCCAGCAGCAAGGGGTTCGAGCAGTACTTC. It is translated as CASSKGFEQYF.

The genes are TRBV7-6 and TRBJ1-1, with D uncertain. CDR3 size: 12 residues. V was trimmed by 4 bases and J by 8 bases, leaving 11 bases between them. The V gene's germline CDR1 is SGHVS and CDR2 FNYEAQ. The CDR3: CASSSPAEEAFF. Here the CDR3 DNA reads TGTGCCAGCAGCTCCCCTGCCGAGGAAGCTTTCTTT. Based on the CDR3 plus reference TRBV7-6 and TRBJ1-1, the full variable domain is GAGVSQSPRYKVTKRGQDVALRCDPISGHVSLYWYRQALGQGPEFLTYFNYEAQQDKSGLPNDRFSAERPEGSISTLTIQRTEQRDSAMYRCASSSPAEEAFFGQGTRLTVV.

The gene calls are TRBV18 and TRBJ1-5; D is uncertain. V lost 4 bases, J lost 4 bases, and 23 bases lay in between. CDR1 is KGHSH, CDR2 LQKENI, per germline. The CDR3 is 18 amino acids. The chain's CDR3 is CASSLLHDVMRRNQPQHF. In DNA, the CDR3 is TGTGCCAGCTCACTTTTACACGATGTGATGCGGAGGAATCAGCCCCAGCATTTT. The variable domain in full, completed from reference TRBV18 and TRBJ1-5, reads NAGVMQNPRHLVRRRGQEARLRCSPMKGHSHVYWYRQLPEEGLKFMVYLQKENIIDESGMPKERFSAEFPKEGPSILRIQQVVRGDSAAYFCASSLLHDVMRRNQPQHFGDGTRLSIL.

Regarding this clonotype: A junction end diverges from the germline sequence, so it may reflect a read error. This sequence joins TRBV7-3 and TRBJ2-7, with 10 bases lining up with TRBD1. Germline V CDR1 and CDR2: SGHTA, FQGTGA. The CDR3 contains 13 residues. The CDR3 here is CASSDRGRYQQYF. Written as DNA, the CDR3 is TGTGCCAGCAGCGACAGGGGGCGCTACCAGCAGTACTTC.

This sequence joins TRBV7-8 and TRBJ2-1; D gene uncertain. This CDR3 has 10 residues. Trimming stripped 5 bases from V and 7 bases from J, with 3 bases between. Per the germline V gene, CDR1 is SGHVS and CDR2 is FQNEAQ. CDR3 nucleotide sequence: TGTGCCAGCAGCGCGAATGAGCAGTTCTTC. Translation gives CASSANEQFF.

V usage is TRBV20-1 and J usage is TRBJ2-7, with TRBD1 identical over 9 bases. Per germline, CDR1 DFQATT and CDR2 SNEGSKA (reference sequence). Germline trimming cut 3 bases from V and 5 bases from J; bases unmatched to any gene: 11. CDR3 size: 15 residues. This CDR3 reads CSARLQTGQGNEQYF. The DNA of the CDR3 is TGCAGTGCTAGGCTTCAGACGGGACAGGGTAACGAGCAGTACTTC.

J is TRBJ1-1 and V is TRBV20-1; 11 nucleotides agree with TRBD1. Germline assignment: CDR1 DFQATT and CDR2 SNEGSKA (reference sequence). The junction had 6 bases not matched to a gene; V was cut back by 2 bases and J by 1 base. The CDR3 length is 16 residues. CDR3 nucleotide sequence: TGCAGTGCTAGACCCTGGACAGGGGGCAAGAACACTGAAGCTTTCTTT. Its protein is CSARPWTGGKNTEAFF.

CDR3 loop: CSARDDPDQETQYF. Written as DNA, the CDR3 is TGCAGTGCTAGAGATGATCCAGACCAAGAGACCCAGTACTTC. The V and J genes are TRBV20-1 and TRBJ2-5; D is undetermined. Germline V gene sequence: CDR1 DFQATT, CDR2 SNEGSKA (reference sequence). V was trimmed by 0 bases and J by 0 bases, leaving 8 bases between them. The CDR3 extends over 14 amino acids.

The J gene is TRBJ1-5, the V gene TRBV6-1; no firm D call. The germline gives CDR1 MNHNS, CDR2 SASEGT. The CDR3 is made up of 16 amino acids. V was cut by 6 bases and J by 1 base, with 16 bases left in between. CDR3 protein: CASSSLDLRSNQPQHF. The CDR3 nucleotides read TGTGCCAGCAGCTCTCTAGACCTCAGGAGCAATCAGCCCCAGCATTTT.